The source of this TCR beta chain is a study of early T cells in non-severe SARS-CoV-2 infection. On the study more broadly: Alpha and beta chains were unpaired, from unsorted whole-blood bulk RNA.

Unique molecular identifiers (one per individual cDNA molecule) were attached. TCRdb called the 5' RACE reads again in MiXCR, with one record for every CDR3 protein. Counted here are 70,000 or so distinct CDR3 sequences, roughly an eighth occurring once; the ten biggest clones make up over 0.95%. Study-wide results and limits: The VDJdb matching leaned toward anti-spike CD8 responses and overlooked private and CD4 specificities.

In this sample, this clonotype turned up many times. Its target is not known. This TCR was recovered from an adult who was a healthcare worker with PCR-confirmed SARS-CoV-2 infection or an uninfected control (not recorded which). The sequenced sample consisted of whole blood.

The CDR3 DNA sequence: TGCAGCGTTGGACAGGGCACAGATACGCAGTATTTT. Residues: CSVGQGTDTQYF. The chain recombines TRBV29-1 with TRBJ2-3; tentative D call: TRBD1 (6 bases). The CDR3 runs 12 residues. V shed 4 bases and J shed 1 base, with 6 bases lying between them. Per germline, CDR1 SQVTM and CDR2 ANQGSEA.